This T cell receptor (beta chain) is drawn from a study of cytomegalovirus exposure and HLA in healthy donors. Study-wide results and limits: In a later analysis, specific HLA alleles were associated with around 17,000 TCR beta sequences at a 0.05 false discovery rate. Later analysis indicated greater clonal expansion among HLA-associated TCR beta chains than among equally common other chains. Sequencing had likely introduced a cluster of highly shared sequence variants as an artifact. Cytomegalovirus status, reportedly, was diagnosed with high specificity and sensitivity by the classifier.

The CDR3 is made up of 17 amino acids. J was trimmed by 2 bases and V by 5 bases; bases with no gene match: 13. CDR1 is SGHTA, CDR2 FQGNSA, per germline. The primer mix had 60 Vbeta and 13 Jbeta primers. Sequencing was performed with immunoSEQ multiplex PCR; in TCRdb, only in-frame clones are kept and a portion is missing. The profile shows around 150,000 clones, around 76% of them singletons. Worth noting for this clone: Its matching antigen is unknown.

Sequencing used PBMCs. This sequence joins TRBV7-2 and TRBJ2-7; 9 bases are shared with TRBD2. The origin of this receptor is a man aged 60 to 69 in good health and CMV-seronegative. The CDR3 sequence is CASSPGGASGTTYEQYF. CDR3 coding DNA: TGTGCCAGCAGCCCCGGTGGGGCTAGCGGGACGACCTACGAGCAGTACTTC.